Each of the 7 T cell receptor beta chains below was sequenced from the same sample in a study of blood T cell repertoires in COVID-19. Sequencing used immunoSEQ multiplex PCR; TCRdb keeps in-frame clones, though not all of them. The table has around 250,000 clones, more than 75% seen once. Sequencing input: peripheral blood. These receptors came from a woman of 80 years or more with COVID-19, enrolled during active disease.

For the CDR3, the DNA is TGTGCCAGCAGCTTAGATTCTTTCCGCAGGCTGAGCTCTGGAAACACCATATATTTT. This translates into CASSLDSFRRLSSGNTIYF. V and J are TRBV11-2 and TRBJ1-3; D is unclear. V was shortened by 0 bases and J by 0 bases, with 18 bases between the two germline ends. The CDR3 has 19 residues. Germline V lookup: CDR1 SGHAT, CDR2 FQNNGV.

The chain recombines TRBV7-2 with TRBJ2-1, with TRBD1 identical over 8 bases. After removal of 5 bases from V and 6 bases from J, the junction contained 9 bases not matched to a gene. The CDR3 sequence is 15 residues long. Germline V lookup: CDR1 SGHTA, CDR2 FQGNSA. This CDR3 is CASSVDRGWGNEQFF. In nucleotides, the CDR3 is TGTGCCAGCAGCGTCGACAGGGGATGGGGCAATGAGCAGTTCTTC.

This chain joins TRBV18 and TRBJ1-5; TRBD1 agrees at 7 bases. The CDR3 covers 15 residues. Germline V gene data show CDR1 as KGHSH and CDR2 as LQKENI. After removal of 8 bases from V and 3 bases from J, the junction contained 10 bases not matched to a gene. CDR3 residues: CASQGDSQSNQPQHF. As DNA, the CDR3 is TGTGCCAGCCAGGGGGACAGCCAATCCAATCAGCCCCAGCATTTT.

The chain joins TRBV28 to TRBJ1-6; 7 bases agree with TRBD1. Germline CDR1 reads MDHEN; CDR2 reads SYDVKM. This CDR3 region has 14 residues. Trimming at V came to 6 bases and at J to 9 bases, leaving 8 bases not matched to a gene. CDR3 amino acids: CASSPRGDSSPLHF. In nucleotides, the CDR3 is TGTGCCAGCAGCCCTCGAGGGGACAGTTCACCCCTCCACTTT.

The gene calls are TRBV5-1 and TRBJ1-4; weak D call: TRBD1 (5 bases). V lost 3 bases and J lost 8, with 11 bases in between. The CDR3 loop spans 13 amino acids. Germline lookup yields CDR1 SGHRS and CDR2 YFSETQ. CDR3 protein: CASSWGPQEKLFF. CDR3 coding DNA: TGCGCCAGCAGCTGGGGCCCCCAGGAAAAACTGTTTTTT.

This clone was seen a handful of times. The V and J genes are TRBV28 and TRBJ2-5; 8 nucleotides line up with TRBD2. Per the germline V gene, CDR1 is MDHEN and CDR2 is SYDVKM. V was clipped by 7 bases and J by 2 bases; unmatched bases: 9. This CDR3 is 15 amino acids long. The CDR3 bases are TGTGCCAGCAACCATGAGCGGGGGTCACAAGAGACCCAGTACTTC. Its translation: CASNHERGSQETQYF.

The chain combines TRBV30 with TRBJ1-1; D remains unclear. Germline V gene lookup returns CDR1 GTSNPN and CDR2 SVGIG (reference sequence). CDR3 size: 14 residues. V lost 2 bases, J lost 0 bases, and 10 bases lay in between. As DNA, the CDR3 is TGTGCCTGGAGTCCCGGGAGGCTGAACACTGAAGCTTTCTTT. It yields the protein CAWSPGRLNTEAFF. The entire variable domain, with the rest obtained from reference TRBV30 and TRBJ1-1, is as follows: SQTIHQWPATLVQPVGSPLSLECTVEGTSNPNLYWYRQAAGRGLQLLFYSVGIGQISSEVPQNLSASRPQDRQFILSSKKLLLSDSGFYLCAWSPGRLNTEAFFGQGTRLTVV.